Presented here are 18 T cell receptor beta chains from one specimen sequenced in a study of blood T cell repertoires in COVID-19. Produced via immunoSEQ multiplex PCR; TCRdb's table is partial and in-frame only. The table has around 230,000 clones, around 80% seen once. Material: peripheral blood. The receptors were sampled from a man aged 35-49 years with acute or convalescent COVID-19.

This sequence joins TRBV24-1 and TRBJ2-1, with TRBD2 matching over 13 bases. The CDR3 runs to 16 residues. V lost 3 bases and J lost 5; bases outside the gene matches: 3. Germline-derived CDR1 and CDR2 are KGHDR and SFDVKD. CDR3 residues: CATSDRTSGSDNEQFF. The CDR3, as DNA: TGTGCCACCAGTGATCGGACTAGCGGGAGTGACAATGAGCAGTTCTTC.

In its sample, this clone was seen a few times. The rearrangement joins TRBV6-1 to TRBJ2-5, with 7 bases aligning to TRBD2. Trimming at V came to 1 base and at J to 5 bases, leaving 7 bases not matched to a gene. Germline CDR1 MNHNS, CDR2 SASEGT. The CDR3 contains 15 residues. The CDR3 here is CASSEGEGLRETQYF. CDR3 in DNA: TGTGCCAGCAGTGAAGGGGAGGGATTGCGGGAGACCCAGTACTTC.

This clone has only one observation. CDR3 DNA sequence: TGTGCCAGCAGCTTAGTAAGGACTAGCATAAACAATGAGCAGTTCTTC. This codes for CASSLVRTSINNEQFF. V usage is TRBV11-2 and J usage is TRBJ2-1; 8 bases are shared with TRBD2. Germline CDR1 is SGHAT and CDR2 is FQNNGV. V dropped 1 base and J dropped 5; count of bases not matched to a gene: 7. This CDR3 region has 16 residues.

This clone was seen a single time. Distinct nucleotide sequences in the sample also encode this CDR3. V usage is TRBV7-9 and J usage is TRBJ2-1; D may be TRBD1 (5 bases). This CDR3 has 14 amino acids. V lost 6 bases to trimming and J lost 4 bases, with 13 bases between them. The germline gives CDR1 SEHNR, CDR2 FQNEAQ (reference sequence). The chain's CDR3 is CASSLSGPYNEQFF. The CDR3 DNA reads TGTGCCAGCAGTCTCTCAGGGCCTTACAATGAGCAGTTCTTC.

J is TRBJ2-3 and V is TRBV7-9, with D maybe TRBD2 (6 bases). V shed 1 base and J shed 6 bases, with 20 bases lying between them. Per the germline V gene, CDR1 is SEHNR and CDR2 is FQNEAQ (reference sequence). The CDR3 loop spans 17 amino acids. This CDR3 is CASSLDLGGALTDTQYF. The CDR3 bases are TGTGCCAGCAGCTTAGATCTGGGGGGAGCCCTCACCGATACGCAGTATTTT.

The V gene is TRBV29-1, the J gene TRBJ1-1; D uncertain. CDR1 SQVTM and CDR2 ANQGSEA come from the germline V gene. V lost 5 bases, J lost 4 bases, and 8 bases lay in between. This CDR3 comprises 11 residues. This chain's CDR3 is CSVIKFTEAFF. The CDR3 DNA reads as TGCAGCGTTATCAAATTCACTGAAGCTTTCTTT.

This clone has only one observation. This chain connects TRBV12-3 or TRBV12-4 to TRBJ2-1, with a tentative D call TRBD1 (6 bases). Trimming left V 6 bases short and J 4 bases short, with 10 bases between. The CDR3 consists of 13 residues. CDR3 protein: CASSLQGYNEQFF. CDR3 nucleotide sequence: TGTGCCAGCAGCCTTCAGGGGTACAATGAGCAGTTCTTC.

The chain recombines TRBV7-6 with TRBJ1-1; D call uncertain. Looked up from germline, CDR1 is SGHVS and CDR2 is FNYEAQ. V dropped 2 bases and J dropped 5 bases, with 12 bases sitting between them. The CDR3 loop spans 14 amino acids. CDR3 sequence reads: CASSLFAGRTEAFF. CDR3 bases: TGTGCCAGCAGCTTATTCGCGGGGAGGACTGAAGCTTTCTTT.

The table lists this clone with a count of one. For the CDR3, the DNA is TGTGCCAGCAGTTACTGGAACGGGAACGGCGCTGAAGCTTTCTTT. This encodes CASSYWNGNGAEAFF. The chain links TRBV6-5 to TRBJ1-1; D ambiguous. Trimming left V 1 base short and J 6 bases short, with 15 bases between. This CDR3 has 15 amino acids. Germline CDR1 reads MNHEY; CDR2 reads SVGAGI.

The chain couples TRBV5-6 to TRBJ2-7; 7 bases fit TRBD1. The CDR3 covers 16 residues. In germline, CDR1 is SGHDT, CDR2 YYEEEE. Unmatched junction bases numbered 15, after V lost 4 bases and J lost 5 bases. DNA of the CDR3: TGTGCCAGCAGCCCTGACACAGGGGTTAGTGAAAACGAGCAGTACTTC. Protein product: CASSPDTGVSENEQYF. The complete variable domain, with remaining parts taken from reference TRBV5-6 and TRBJ2-7, reads DAGVTQSPTHLIKTRGQQVTLRCSPKSGHDTVSWYQQALGQGPQFIFQYYEEEERQRGNFPDRFSGHQFPNYSSELNVNALLLGDSALYLCASSPDTGVSENEQYFGPGTRLTVT.

The chain employs TRBV5-1 and TRBJ1-2; D ambiguous. Germline V gene data show CDR1 as SGHRS and CDR2 as YFSETQ. This CDR3 contains 15 residues. Between the trimmed V and J ends, which lost 0 bases and 2 bases, there was a span of 11 bases. The CDR3 is CASSLEEGINYGYTF. DNA of the CDR3: TGCGCCAGCAGCTTGGAAGAGGGAATCAACTATGGCTACACCTTC.

The CDR3 region has the DNA TGTGCCAGCAGCAAGGGACAGACCAATCAGCCCCAGCATTTT. Encoded protein: CASSKGQTNQPQHF. The genes are TRBV7-2 and TRBJ1-5, with 7 bases lining up with TRBD1. The V gene's germline CDR1 is SGHTA and CDR2 FQGNSA. V was clipped by 5 bases and J by 3 bases; unmatched bases: 4. This CDR3 region has 14 residues.

This chain joins TRBV10-1 and TRBJ1-4; D is undetermined. V lost 3 bases, J lost 2 bases, and 4 bases lay in between. The CDR3 extends over 13 amino acids. Per germline, CDR1 WNHNN and CDR2 SYGVQD (reference sequence). The chain's CDR3 is CASSERTNEKLFF. CDR3 DNA sequence: TGCGCCAGCAGTGAACGGACTAATGAAAAACTGTTTTTT.

The rearrangement links TRBV10-1 to TRBJ2-1; no clear D. Germline CDR1 and CDR2: WNHNN and SYGVQD (reference sequence). This CDR3 region has 13 residues. V lost 2 bases, J lost 4 bases, and 6 bases lay in between. This CDR3 is CASSEGIYNEQFF. The DNA for the CDR3 is TGCGCCAGCAGTGAGGGCATTTACAATGAGCAGTTCTTC.

The CDR3 DNA follows: TGTGCCAGCTTCAGGGGGCATGGGTATGGCTACACCTTC. It is translated as CASFRGHGYGYTF. The chain joins TRBV6-5 to TRBJ1-2; the match to TRBD1 covers 8 bases. The CDR3 has 13 amino acids. The ends lost 8 bases at V and 5 bases at J; junction bases unmatched: 7. Germline V gene sequence: CDR1 MNHEY, CDR2 SVGAGI.

This clone was counted once. CDR3 residues: CASSSSHSYEQYF. The CDR3 DNA follows: TGTGCCAGCAGCTCTAGTCACTCCTACGAGCAGTACTTC. The chain joins TRBV28 to TRBJ2-7; D is ambiguous. This CDR3 contains 13 residues. Germline CDR1 and CDR2: MDHEN and SYDVKM. Trimming cost V 6 bases and J 0 bases, with 9 bases left between them.

The chain combines TRBV29-1 with TRBJ2-2; TRBD1 aligns across 8 bases. The V gene's germline CDR1 is SQVTM and CDR2 ANQGSEA. The CDR3 contains 14 residues. V shed 5 bases and J 1 base; nucleotides not matched to a gene: 3. The CDR3 region is CSVPGQGNTGELFF. In DNA form, the CDR3 reads TGCAGCGTTCCCGGACAGGGGAACACCGGGGAGCTGTTTTTT.

The rearrangement joins TRBV12-5 to TRBJ2-3, with D unresolved. V was clipped by 1 base and J by 4 bases, with 9 bases between them. CDR3 length: 14 amino acids. In germline, CDR1 is LGHNT, CDR2 FRNRAP. This chain's CDR3 is CASGLGSFPDTQYF. The CDR3 DNA follows: TGTGCTAGTGGTTTGGGCAGTTTCCCAGATACGCAGTATTTT.